These 18 T cell receptor beta chains share one sample of origin, sequenced in a study of cytomegalovirus exposure and HLA in healthy donors (dated by TCRdb to 2015 to 2018). Libraries came from the immunoSEQ multiplex PCR assay. The multiplex PCR relied on a mix of 60 forward primers for TCR Vbeta segments and 13 reverse primers for TCR Jbeta segments. As stored in TCRdb, this immuneACCESS dataset retains in-frame rearrangements with V and J assigned. A fraction of the clones does not appear; measured against another copy, unresolved V genes explain less than half of the discrepancy, and the remainder lacks a known reason. This sample is represented by some 120,000 clones; less than 90% of them were singletons. Of the sample, approximately 0.22% is held by the ten largest clones. The sequencing input was PBMCs. All receptors derive from a man aged 50 or older in good health and CMV-seronegative.

The chain uses TRBV7-3 and TRBJ2-3; D is possibly TRBD2 (5 bases). Trimming stripped 1 base from V and 4 bases from J, with 6 bases between. The germline V gene encodes CDR1 SGHTA and CDR2 FQGTGA. The CDR3 extends over 13 amino acids. CDR3 amino acids: CASSLISADTQYF. The CDR3 DNA follows: TGTGCCAGCAGCTTAATTAGCGCAGATACGCAGTATTTT.

V and J are TRBV7-9 and TRBJ2-1; TRBD2 matches 13 bases. Germline loops: CDR1 SEHNR, CDR2 FQNEAQ (reference sequence). The CDR3 contains 16 residues. Losses at the gene ends were 5 bases for V and 9 bases for J; bases not matched to a gene: 10. CDR3 in DNA: TGTGCCAGCAGCAAACCCGGGACTAGCGGGAATAGTGAGCAGTTCTTC. Amino acid sequence: CASSKPGTSGNSEQFF.

The chain employs TRBV2 and TRBJ2-1; tentative D call: TRBD1 (6 bases). This CDR3 contains 16 residues. The germline gives CDR1 SNHLY, CDR2 FYNNEI. V was trimmed by 1 base and J by 0 bases, leaving 10 bases between them. The chain's CDR3 is CASSEDRGISYNEQFF. The CDR3 DNA is TGTGCCAGCAGTGAAGATAGGGGGATCTCCTACAATGAGCAGTTCTTC. The full variable domain, completed using reference TRBV2 and TRBJ2-1, is EPEVTQTPSHQVTQMGQEVILRCVPISNHLYFYWYRQILGQKVEFLVSFYNNEISEKSEIFDDQFSVERPDGSNFTLKIRSTKLEDSAMYFCASSEDRGISYNEQFFGPGTRLTVL.

The chain recombines TRBV6-1 with TRBJ1-1; D unresolved. This CDR3 comprises 12 residues. Trimming shortened V by 6 bases and J by 2 bases, and 7 bases separated the two germline ends. Germline values: CDR1 MNHNS, CDR2 SASEGT. CDR3 region: CASRSGNTEAFF. CDR3 in DNA: TGTGCCAGCAGGTCAGGAAACACTGAAGCTTTCTTT.

J is TRBJ2-3 and V is TRBV4-1; D call uncertain. The CDR3 totals 13 residues. V was shortened by 8 bases and J by 0 bases, with 9 bases between the two germline ends. The germline CDR1 and CDR2 sequences are MGHRA and YSYEKL. The CDR3 is CASQAISTDTQYF. The DNA of the CDR3 is TGCGCCAGCCAGGCGATAAGCACAGATACGCAGTATTTT.

CDR3 sequence reads: CASSLGQVSGANVLTF. CDR3 in DNA: TGTGCCAGCAGTTTAGGACAGGTCTCTGGGGCCAACGTCCTGACTTTC. The rearrangement uses TRBV28 and TRBJ2-6; 7 bases fit TRBD1. Germline V gene sequence: CDR1 MDHEN, CDR2 SYDVKM. V lost 2 bases and J lost 0; bases outside the gene matches: 1. This CDR3 has 16 amino acids.

This clone was counted a single time. The chain joins TRBV29-1 to TRBJ1-1; TRBD1 agrees at 8 bases. The junction had 8 bases not matched to a gene; V was cut back by 3 bases and J by 14 bases. Germline values: CDR1 SQVTM, CDR2 ANQGSEA. The CDR3 covers 11 residues. CDR3 sequence reads: CSVETGQEVFF. The CDR3 bases are TGCAGCGTTGAGACGGGACAGGAGGTCTTCTTT.

CDR3 sequence reads: CASSPTKGTGELFF. CDR3 in DNA: TGTGCCAGCAGTCCAACAAAGGGGACCGGGGAGCTGTTTTTT. The chain combines TRBV6-6 with TRBJ2-2; D is perhaps TRBD1 (5 bases). The germline gives CDR1 MNHNY, CDR2 SVGAGI (reference sequence). Trimming took 5 bases from V and 5 from J, leaving 12 bases between them. CDR3 size: 14 residues.

This chain joins TRBV25-1 and TRBJ2-1; tentatively, D is TRBD2 (6 bases). V shed 4 bases and J shed 3 bases, with 13 bases lying between them. The CDR3 contains 15 residues. Germline V CDR1 and CDR2: MGHDK, SYGVNS. The chain's CDR3 is CASSGSGLFYNEQFF. The CDR3 nucleotides read TGTGCCAGCAGTGGGAGCGGGCTATTCTACAATGAGCAGTTCTTC.

Only a few counts were recorded for this clone. The V and J genes are TRBV6-5 and TRBJ1-5, with 7 bases that match TRBD1. V was clipped by 6 bases and J by 6 bases; unmatched bases: 11. The CDR3 has 15 residues. CDR1 MNHEY and CDR2 SVGAGI come from the germline V gene. The CDR3 DNA is TGTGCCAGCAGAACCTTAGGGGGCAAGGGTCAGCCCCAGCATTTT. Translated: CASRTLGGKGQPQHF.

V usage is TRBV7-9 and J usage is TRBJ2-6; TRBD1 matches 10 bases. In germline, CDR1 is SEHNR, CDR2 FQNEAQ (reference sequence). Unmatched junction bases numbered 14, after V lost 8 bases and J lost 1 base. The CDR3 contains 19 residues. CDR3 region: CASEPGATGGRSGANVLTF. The CDR3 DNA reads as TGTGCCAGCGAGCCGGGGGCGACAGGGGGCAGGTCTGGGGCCAACGTCCTGACTTTC.

The chain employs TRBV28 and TRBJ1-2; no reliable D call. The germline CDR1 and CDR2 sequences are MDHEN and SYDVKM. The CDR3 has 11 amino acids. Trimming pared 5 bases from V and 6 bases from J, leaving 7 bases between. DNA for the CDR3: TGTGCCAGCAGTCGGACTGATGGCTACACCTTC. It specifies CASSRTDGYTF.

This clone came up once. J is TRBJ1-1 and V is TRBV9; 8 bases map to TRBD1. The germline CDR1 and CDR2 sequences are SGDLS and YYNGEE. The CDR3 loop spans 15 amino acids. The J segment lost 4 bases and the V segment lost 2 bases, leaving 7 bases of the junction unmatched. The CDR3 region has the DNA TGTGCCAGCAGCGTGGATGACAGGGGAGGCACTGAAGCTTTCTTT. The encoded protein is CASSVDDRGGTEAFF.

This clone has a single count. This chain uses TRBV7-3 with TRBJ2-1; 7 nucleotides line up with TRBD2. V shed 5 bases, J shed 7 bases, and the junction held 17 bases outside the gene matches. The CDR3 has 17 residues. Germline V gene lookup returns CDR1 SGHTA and CDR2 FQGTGA. The CDR3 coding sequence is TGTGCCAGCAGCGTGCTCCCTAGCGGTGCTACGAAAAATGAGCAGTTCTTC. This translates into CASSVLPSGATKNEQFF.

This clone has just a few counts. The chain combines TRBV6-1 with TRBJ1-1; 8 bases align to TRBD1. V shed 4 bases, J shed 6 bases, and the junction held 1 base outside the gene matches. From germline, CDR1 is MNHNS and CDR2 SASEGT. This CDR3 has 12 residues. The CDR3 region is CASSVQGAEAFF. CDR3 bases: TGTGCCAGCAGTGTACAGGGGGCTGAAGCTTTCTTT.

The CDR3 reads CASSNRGGGTDTQYF. Written as DNA, the CDR3 is TGTGCCAGTAGTAACCGCGGGGGGGGCACAGATACGCAGTATTTT. The chain is built from TRBV19 and TRBJ2-3; 9 bases fit TRBD2. Germline V lookup: CDR1 LNHDA, CDR2 SQIVND (reference sequence). The CDR3 consists of 15 residues. V was clipped by 4 bases and J by 1 base; unmatched bases: 3.

As to this clone: At one end, the junction sequence differs from germline, possibly due to a read error. This rearrangement joins TRBV5-1 to TRBJ2-1, with 7 bases that match TRBD1. The germline V gene encodes CDR1 SGHRS and CDR2 YFSETQ. The CDR3 runs to 15 residues. CDR3 sequence: CASSLETGRSSTGVF. The DNA of the CDR3 is TGCGCCAGCAGCCTGGAGACAGGGAGAAGCTCAACAGGGGTCTTC.

The chain links TRBV6-1 to TRBJ1-5; D gene uncertain. Germline loops: CDR1 MNHNS, CDR2 SASEGT. CDR3 length: 15 amino acids. Trimming removed 6 bases from V and 4 bases from J, with 16 bases in between. The CDR3 DNA sequence: TGTGCCAGCAGGGAGCTCCCAGTAGCGAATCAGCCCCAGCATTTT. This sequence encodes CASRELPVANQPQHF.